Following are 10 T cell receptor beta chains from one sample sequenced in a study of T cells after somatic rescue of genetic block. Assay: immunoSEQ multiplex PCR; the TCRdb copy retains only in-frame clones and omits some. The table lists more than 13,000 clones, about 65% of them singletons. Sequencing was carried out using peripheral blood mononuclear cells (PBMCs). The receptors were sampled from a boy aged 10-17 years.

The chain recombines TRBV1 with TRBJ2-6; the table assigns TRBD2, which was not confirmed against the DNA. TRBV1 is a recognized pseudogene. The CDR3 consists of 22 residues. In DNA, the CDR3 is TGCACCAGCAGCCAAGACCAGAGGGGGGGACTTAGGACCCTCTCTGGGGCCAACGTCCTGACTTTC. Translation: CTSSQDQRGGLRTLSGANVLTF.

The sample holds a few counts of this clone. The chain has TRBV29-1 and TRBJ2-1, with TRBD2 matching over 11 bases. CDR3 length equals 13 residues. The junction had 4 bases not matched to a gene; V was cut back by 7 bases and J by 5 bases. Germline V gene sequence: CDR1 SQVTM, CDR2 ANQGSEA. The DNA for the CDR3 is TGCAGCGCCGGGACTAGCGGAAACAATGAGCAGTTCTTC. As protein: CSAGTSGNNEQFF.

The chain combines TRBV6-6 with TRBJ2-3; no reliable D call. Trimming took off 4 bases at V and 0 bases at J, with 11 bases between the two ends. Germline assignment: CDR1 MNHNY and CDR2 SVGAGI (reference sequence). The CDR3 has 15 residues. CDR3 DNA sequence: TGTGCCAGCAGTTGGACGTCCGGTAGCACAGATACGCAGTATTTT. It specifies CASSWTSGSTDTQYF.

The gene calls are TRBV27 and TRBJ1-2; perhaps TRBD1 as D (5 bases). The length of the CDR3 is 13 residues. Trimming took 3 bases from V and 8 from J, leaving 13 bases between them. Germline V gene lookup returns CDR1 MNHEY and CDR2 SMNVEV (reference sequence). CDR3 loop: CASSLVGGAGYTF. The CDR3 DNA is TGTGCCAGCAGTTTGGTGGGGGGTGCAGGCTACACCTTC.

V usage is TRBV5-6 and J usage is TRBJ1-2; TRBD1 matches at 9 bases. This CDR3 contains 16 residues. Trimming cost V 4 bases and J 4 bases; bases outside gene matches: 11. Per germline, CDR1 SGHDT and CDR2 YYEEEE. The CDR3 region has the DNA TGTGCCAGCAGCCTAATAAACAGGGGGCAGAGCTATGGCTACACCTTC. Translation gives CASSLINRGQSYGYTF.

The chain links TRBV19 to TRBJ2-3, with D unresolved. Germline V gene lookup returns CDR1 LNHDA and CDR2 SQIVND (reference sequence). Trimming took 5 bases from V and 3 from J, leaving 9 bases between them. This CDR3 is 13 amino acids long. The CDR3 region has the DNA TGTGCCAGTAGTCCCTCTTCTACAGATACGCAGTATTTT. This gives the protein CASSPSSTDTQYF.

V is TRBV7-2 and J is TRBJ2-7; D remains ambiguous. V was trimmed by 1 base and J by 6 bases, leaving 7 bases between them. The CDR3 has 12 amino acids. Germline CDR1 reads SGHTA; CDR2 reads FQGNSA. The CDR3 sequence is CASSLEGREQYF. The DNA for the CDR3 is TGTGCCAGCAGCTTAGAAGGTCGCGAGCAGTACTTC.

This clone counts as large. The chain is built from TRBV9 and TRBJ2-5, with D possibly matching TRBD2 (7 bases). Trimming took off 4 bases at V and 2 bases at J, with 15 bases between the two ends. The CDR3 loop spans 15 amino acids. The V gene's germline CDR1 is SGDLS and CDR2 YYNGEE. CDR3 DNA sequence: TGTGCCAGCAGCATCAGCGGGACAACTCAAGAGACCCAGTACTTC. Protein product: CASSISGTTQETQYF.

This clone was observed once. The rearrangement joins TRBV28 to TRBJ1-4; TRBD1 might be the D (6 bases). CDR1 is MDHEN, CDR2 SYDVKM, per germline. This CDR3 has 16 residues. The V end was cut by 2 bases, the J end by 8 bases, with 18 bases between. CDR3 coding DNA: TGTGCCAGCAGTTTAAGGGCCGGGGGCGTACAGGAAAAACTGTTTTTT. It translates to CASSLRAGGVQEKLFF.

In DNA, the CDR3 is TGCGCCAGCAGCCAAGCCTCTAGCGGGAGGGCCCGTACCGGGGAGCTGTTTTTT. Protein: CASSQASSGRARTGELFF. The rearrangement joins TRBV4-1 to TRBJ2-2; 12 bases match TRBD2. Germline values: CDR1 MGHRA, CDR2 YSYEKL. The CDR3 is 18 amino acids. Losses at the gene ends were 1 base for V and 5 bases for J; bases not matched to a gene: 8.